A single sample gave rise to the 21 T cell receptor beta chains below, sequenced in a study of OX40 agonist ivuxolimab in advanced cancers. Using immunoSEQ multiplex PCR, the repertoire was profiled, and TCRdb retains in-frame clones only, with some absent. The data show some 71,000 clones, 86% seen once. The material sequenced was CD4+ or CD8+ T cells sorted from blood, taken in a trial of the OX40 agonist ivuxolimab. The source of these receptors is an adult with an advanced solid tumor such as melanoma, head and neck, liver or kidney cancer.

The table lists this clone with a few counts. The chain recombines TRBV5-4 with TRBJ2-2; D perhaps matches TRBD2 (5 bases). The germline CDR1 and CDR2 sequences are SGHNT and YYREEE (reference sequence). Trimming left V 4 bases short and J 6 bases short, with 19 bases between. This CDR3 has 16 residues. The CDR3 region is CASSLGSDGGAGELFF. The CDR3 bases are TGTGCCAGCAGCCTCGGATCGGACGGAGGCGCCGGGGAGCTGTTTTTT.

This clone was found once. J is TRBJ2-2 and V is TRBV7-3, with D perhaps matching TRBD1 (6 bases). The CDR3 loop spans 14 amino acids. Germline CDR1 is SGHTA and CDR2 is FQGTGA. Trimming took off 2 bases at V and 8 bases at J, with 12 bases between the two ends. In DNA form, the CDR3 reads TGTGCCAGCAGCTTACAGGGGAAAACGGGGGAGCTGTTTTTT. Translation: CASSLQGKTGELFF.

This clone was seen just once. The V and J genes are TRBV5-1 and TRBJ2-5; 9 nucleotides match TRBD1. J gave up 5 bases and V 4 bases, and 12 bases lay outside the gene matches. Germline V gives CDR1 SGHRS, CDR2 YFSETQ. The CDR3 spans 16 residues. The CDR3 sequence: CASSRGDRARMETQYF. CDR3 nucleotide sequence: TGCGCCAGCAGCCGCGGGGACAGGGCGAGAATGGAGACCCAGTACTTC.

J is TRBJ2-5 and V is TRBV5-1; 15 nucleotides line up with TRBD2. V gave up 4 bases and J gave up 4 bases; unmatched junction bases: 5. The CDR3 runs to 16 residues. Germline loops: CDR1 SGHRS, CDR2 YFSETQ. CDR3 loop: CASSPGLAGGLETQYF. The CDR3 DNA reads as TGCGCCAGCAGCCCAGGACTAGCGGGGGGGCTAGAGACCCAGTACTTC.

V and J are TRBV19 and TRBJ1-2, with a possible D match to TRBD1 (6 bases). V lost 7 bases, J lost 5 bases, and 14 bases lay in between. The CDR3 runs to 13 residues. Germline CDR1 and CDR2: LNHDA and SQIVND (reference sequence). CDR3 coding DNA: TGTGCCAGTAACTCGCCTCAGGGGTATGGCTACACCTTC. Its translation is CASNSPQGYGYTF.

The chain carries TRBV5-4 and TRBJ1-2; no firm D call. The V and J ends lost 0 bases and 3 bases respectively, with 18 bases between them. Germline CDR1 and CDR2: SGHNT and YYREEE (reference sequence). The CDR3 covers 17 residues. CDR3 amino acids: CASSLGRRVDEYYGYTF. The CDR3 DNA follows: TGTGCCAGCAGCTTGGGTCGTAGGGTAGATGAATACTATGGCTACACCTTC.

Here the CDR3 reads CASSRREDRTGYTF. The CDR3 DNA follows: TGTGCCAGCAGCCGTCGGGAGGACCGGACCGGCTACACCTTC. The rearrangement links TRBV5-8 to TRBJ1-2; D gene unclear. CDR1 and CDR2 from the germline V gene are SGHTS and YDEGEE. Trimming removed 4 bases at V and 8 bases at J, with 18 bases between. The CDR3 contains 14 residues.

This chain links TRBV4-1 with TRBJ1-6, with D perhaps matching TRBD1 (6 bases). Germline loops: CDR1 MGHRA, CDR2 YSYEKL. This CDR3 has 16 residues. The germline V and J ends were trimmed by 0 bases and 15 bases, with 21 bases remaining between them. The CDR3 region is CASSQDASGTHRRLHF. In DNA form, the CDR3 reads TGCGCCAGCAGCCAAGATGCGTCAGGGACACATCGGCGCCTCCACTTT.

CDR3 residues: CASSTGQAEYQPQHF. The DNA of the CDR3 is TGTGCCAGCTCAACAGGACAGGCGGAATATCAGCCCCAGCATTTT. V usage is TRBV18 and J usage is TRBJ1-5; 7 bases are a match to TRBD1. Trimming took 5 bases from V and 5 from J; bases not matched to a gene: 9. CDR1 and CDR2 (germline): KGHSH, LQKENI. The CDR3 is made up of 15 amino acids.

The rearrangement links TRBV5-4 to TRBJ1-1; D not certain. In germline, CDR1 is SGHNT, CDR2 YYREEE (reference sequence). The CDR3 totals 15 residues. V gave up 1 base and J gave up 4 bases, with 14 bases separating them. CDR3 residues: CASSLPGSGSTEAFF. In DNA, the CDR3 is TGTGCCAGCAGCTTGCCCGGGTCTGGAAGCACTGAAGCTTTCTTT.

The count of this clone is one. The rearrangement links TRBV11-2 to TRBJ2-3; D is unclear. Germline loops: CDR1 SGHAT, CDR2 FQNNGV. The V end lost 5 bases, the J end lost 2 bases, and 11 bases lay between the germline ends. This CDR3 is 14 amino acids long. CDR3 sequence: CASSRVGLTDTQYF. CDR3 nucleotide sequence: TGTGCCAGCAGCCGGGTAGGCCTCACAGATACGCAGTATTTT.

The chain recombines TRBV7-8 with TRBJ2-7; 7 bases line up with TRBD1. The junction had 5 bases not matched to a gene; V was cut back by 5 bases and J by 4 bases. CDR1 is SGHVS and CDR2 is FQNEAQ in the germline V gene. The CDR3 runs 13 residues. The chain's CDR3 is CASSPGQFYEQYF. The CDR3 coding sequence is TGTGCCAGCAGCCCGGGACAGTTTTACGAGCAGTACTTC. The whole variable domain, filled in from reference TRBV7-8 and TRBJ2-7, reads GAGVSQSPRYKVAKRGQDVALRCDPISGHVSLFWYQQALGQGPEFLTYFQNEAQLDKSGLPSDRFFAERPEGSVSTLKIQRTQQEDSAVYLCASSPGQFYEQYFGPGTRLTVT.

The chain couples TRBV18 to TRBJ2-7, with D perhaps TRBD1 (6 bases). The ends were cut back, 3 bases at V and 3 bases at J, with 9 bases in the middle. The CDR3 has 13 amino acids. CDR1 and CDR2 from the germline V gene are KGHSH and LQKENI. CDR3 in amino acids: CASSPPQGYEQYF. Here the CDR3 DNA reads TGTGCCAGCTCACCGCCACAGGGCTACGAGCAGTACTTC. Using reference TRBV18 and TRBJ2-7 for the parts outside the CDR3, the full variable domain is NAGVMQNPRHLVRRRGQEARLRCSPMKGHSHVYWYRQLPEEGLKFMVYLQKENIIDESGMPKERFSAEFPKEGPSILRIQQVVRGDSAAYFCASSPPQGYEQYFGPGTRLTVT.

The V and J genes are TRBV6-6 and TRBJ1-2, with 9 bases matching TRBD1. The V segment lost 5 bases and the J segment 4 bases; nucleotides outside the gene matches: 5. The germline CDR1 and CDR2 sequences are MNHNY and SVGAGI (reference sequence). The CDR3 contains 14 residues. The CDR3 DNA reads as TGTGCCAGCAGTGAGCCGGGACAGGGCTATGGCTACACCTTC. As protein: CASSEPGQGYGYTF.

CDR3 nucleotide sequence: TGTGCCAGCAGTTTAGCCCGCGGAGGGCACTATGGCTACACCTTC. Translated, it gives CASSLARGGHYGYTF. The chain is built from TRBV28 and TRBJ1-2, with unresolved D. Germline CDR1 MDHEN, CDR2 SYDVKM. The V gene lost 2 bases and the J gene lost 3 bases, with 13 bases spanning the gap. This CDR3 contains 15 residues.

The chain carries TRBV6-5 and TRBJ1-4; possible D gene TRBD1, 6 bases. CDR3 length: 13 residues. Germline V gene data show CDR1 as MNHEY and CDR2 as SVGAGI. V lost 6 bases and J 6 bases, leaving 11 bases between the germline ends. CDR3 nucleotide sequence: TGTGCCAGCAGGGGACACCGGGATGAAAAACTGTTTTTT. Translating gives CASRGHRDEKLFF.

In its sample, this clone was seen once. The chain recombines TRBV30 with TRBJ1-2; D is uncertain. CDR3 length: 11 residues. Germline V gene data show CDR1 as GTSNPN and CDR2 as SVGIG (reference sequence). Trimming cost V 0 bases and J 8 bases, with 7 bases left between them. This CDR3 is CAWSVRVGYTF. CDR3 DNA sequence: TGTGCCTGGAGTGTTAGGGTCGGCTACACCTTC.

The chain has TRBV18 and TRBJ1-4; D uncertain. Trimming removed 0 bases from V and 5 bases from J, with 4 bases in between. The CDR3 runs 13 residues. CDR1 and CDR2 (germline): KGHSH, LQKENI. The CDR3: CASSPPPNEKLFF. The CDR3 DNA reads TGTGCCAGCTCACCACCGCCCAATGAAAAACTGTTTTTT.

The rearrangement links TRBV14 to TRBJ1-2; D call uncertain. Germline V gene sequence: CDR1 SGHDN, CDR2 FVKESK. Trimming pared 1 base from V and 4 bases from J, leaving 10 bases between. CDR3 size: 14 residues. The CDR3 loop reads CASSQASRLYGYTF. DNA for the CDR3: TGTGCCAGCAGCCAAGCTTCCCGGCTCTATGGCTACACCTTC. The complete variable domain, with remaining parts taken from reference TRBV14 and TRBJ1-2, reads EAGVTQFPSHSVIEKGQTVTLRCDPISGHDNLYWYRRVMGKEIKFLLHFVKESKQDESGMPNNRFLAERTGGTYSTLKVQPAELEDSGVYFCASSQASRLYGYTFGSGTRLTVV.

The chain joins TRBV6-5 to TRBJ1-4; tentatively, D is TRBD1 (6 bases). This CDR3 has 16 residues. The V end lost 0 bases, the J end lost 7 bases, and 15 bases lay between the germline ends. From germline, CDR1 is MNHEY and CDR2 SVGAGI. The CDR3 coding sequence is TGTGCCAGCAGTTACTCCTTTTTGGGGGCGGGTGAAAAACTGTTTTTT. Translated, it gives CASSYSFLGAGEKLFF.

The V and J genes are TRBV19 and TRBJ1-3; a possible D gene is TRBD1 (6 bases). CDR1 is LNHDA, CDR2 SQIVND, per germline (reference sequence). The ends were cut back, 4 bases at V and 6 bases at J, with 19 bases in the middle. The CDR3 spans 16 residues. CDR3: CASSSLGQLRKNTIYF. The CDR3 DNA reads TGTGCCAGTAGTAGCCTCGGACAGCTCCGCAAAAACACCATATATTTT.